This T cell receptor (beta chain) is drawn from a study of CD8 T cells in Susac syndrome. Whole-study context: Active disease was present in 5 or 6 of the sequenced Susac syndrome patients, whereas fewer than ten of them were in remission. Patients with Susac syndrome were therapy-naive, taking corticosteroids, with some also receiving intravenous immunoglobulin, or taking intravenous immunoglobulin alone at the time their blood was drawn.

CD8+ and CD4+ T cells were negatively isolated; TEMRA cells were FACS-enriched. There are 17 residues in the CDR3. The V gene's germline CDR1 is KGHSH and CDR2 LQKENI. Trimming left V 2 bases short and J 0 bases short, with 11 bases between. Roughly 0.45 to 1 ug RNA was reverse transcribed with random hexamers. One entry per CDR3 protein, called by TCRdb with MiXCR from the immunoSEQ multiplex PCR reads. The sample has roughly 180,000 distinct CDR3 sequences, 85% to 95% seen once. J is TRBJ2-6 and V is TRBV18; no firm D call. This TCR was recovered from a human donor with Susac syndrome. The source material was CD4+ T cells from PBMCs. The CDR3 loop is CASSPGTVSSGANVLTF. The CDR3 DNA follows: TGTGCCAGCTCACCAGGAACCGTTAGCTCTGGGGCCAACGTCCTGACTTTC.